The 4 T cell receptor beta chains below were found in one sample sequenced in a study of shared clonotypes between healthy human individuals. The method was immunoSEQ multiplex PCR; TCRdb's version includes in-frame clones alone and lacks a portion of them. Of approximately 2.3 million clones in the sample, 90% to 95% were seen once. Sequenced input: naive CD4+ T cells from PBMCs. Subset specified: CD45RA+ positively selected. The origin of the receptors is a man between 18 and 29 years old in good health. Some clones in this sample may be carry-over from other donors' samples.

J is TRBJ2-1 and V is TRBV15; 13 bases map to TRBD2. The CDR3 has 16 amino acids. V lost 1 base to trimming and J lost 9 bases; unmatched junction nucleotides: 6. Germline CDR1 LNHNV, CDR2 YYDKDF (reference sequence). The CDR3 bases are TGTGCCACCAGCAGAGCCGGGACTAGCGGGAAAACTGAGCAGTTCTTC. Protein product: CATSRAGTSGKTEQFF. Full variable domain (outside the CDR3, taken from reference TRBV15 and TRBJ2-1): DAMVIQNPRYQVTQFGKPVTLSCSQTLNHNVMYWYQQKSSQAPKLLFHYYDKDFNNEADTPDNFQSRRPNTSFCFLDIRSPGLGDTAMYLCATSRAGTSGKTEQFFGPGTRLTVL.

The rearrangement links TRBV7-9 to TRBJ1-1, with unresolved D. V lost 3 bases and J lost 0, with 14 bases in between. The CDR3 extends over 16 amino acids. The germline V gene has CDR1 SEHNR and CDR2 FQNEAQ (reference sequence). CDR3 in amino acids: CASSFGIQRMNTEAFF. CDR3 coding DNA: TGTGCCAGCAGCTTTGGTATACAGAGAATGAACACTGAAGCTTTCTTT. Complete variable domain (other parts from reference TRBV7-9 and TRBJ1-1): DTGVSQNPRHKITKRGQNVTFRCDPISEHNRLYWYRQTLGQGPEFLTYFQNEAQLEKSRLLSDRFSAERPKGSFSTLEIQRTEQGDSAMYLCASSFGIQRMNTEAFFGQGTRLTVV.

Notes on this clone: The same CDR3 can be traced to other DNA sequences in this sample. The rearrangement joins TRBV28 to TRBJ2-7; 10 bases are a match to TRBD1. Germline CDR1 is MDHEN and CDR2 is SYDVKM. The CDR3 runs to 14 residues. With V trimmed by 5 bases and J by 3 bases, 4 bases remained unmatched. DNA of the CDR3: TGTGCCAGCAGTCCCGGGACAGGGGTCTACGAGCAGTACTTC. It specifies CASSPGTGVYEQYF.

The chain joins TRBV6-5 to TRBJ1-1, with D possibly being TRBD1 (5 bases). This CDR3 is 12 amino acids long. Germline CDR1 is MNHEY and CDR2 is SVGAGI. Trimming pared 8 bases from V and 5 bases from J, leaving 12 bases between. DNA for the CDR3: TGTGCCAGCGTGGCCCGGGGGACTGAAGCTTTCTTT. Translation: CASVARGTEAFF.